Sequencing of this T cell receptor (beta chain) was carried out in a study of regulatory T cells in long-lasting Graves disease. Study-wide background: Graves' patients, diagnosed recently, had received antithyroid drugs under 3 months.

Regarding the study as a whole: New patients shared fewer public clonotypes (roughly 990) than persistent patients did (roughly 2,500).

Library construction for TCR beta used iRepertoire HTBI primers and Arm-PCR of CDR3 regions. TCRdb processed the multiplex PCR reads anew with MiXCR; each CDR3 protein has one entry. The sample records 400,000 to 450,000 distinct CDR3 sequences, about a sixth being singletons. The V gene end was trimmed by 1 base and the J gene end by 5 bases; junction bases not matched to a gene: 7. This CDR3 comprises 15 residues. CDR1 is SGHNT and CDR2 is YENEEA in the germline V gene. As regards this clonotype: The antigen is unknown.

As for time point: newly diagnosed GD, antithyroid drugs for less than 3 months. The TCR library was made from RNA extracted from PBMCs. The same specimen was also included in a second study, on T cells in Graves' hyperthyroidism and ophthalmopathy.

This clonotype was obtained from a woman aged 30 to 39 with Graves disease. The sample in question was peripheral blood mononuclear cells (PBMCs), obtained at new diagnosis, from a patient treated with antithyroid drugs. J is TRBJ2-7 and V is TRBV11-3, with 8 bases aligning to TRBD2. CDR3 nucleotide sequence: TGTGCCAGCAGCTTAGTACGGCGGGGGGCCCACGAGCAGTACTTC. Translation: CASSLVRRGAHEQYF.